The T cell receptor beta chain described here comes from a study of blood T cell repertoires in COVID-19. Study information: From T cells, B-cell-depleted T cells, or PBMCs came the material, which was cDNA or gDNA.

Repertoires were generated with immunoSEQ multiplex PCR, while TCRdb's copy carries only in-frame clones and drops some. This table has about 97,000 clones, approximately 90% appearing once. V trimming: 4 bases; J trimming: 4 bases; junction bases outside the gene matches: 4. The CDR3 is 14 residues long. Germline loops: CDR1 SNHLY, CDR2 FYNNEI. Sequences were obtained from peripheral blood. This receptor was taken from a man in his forties or fifties with acute or convalescent COVID-19. V usage is TRBV2 and J usage is TRBJ1-5, with 7 bases aligning to TRBD1. CDR3 in amino acids: CASSVGQKNQPQHF. Written as DNA, the CDR3 is TGTGCCAGCAGTGTGGGACAGAAAAATCAGCCCCAGCATTTT.